These T cell receptor beta chains were read from a single sample in a study of response to subunit inactivated influenza vaccine. Via MiXCR, TCRdb re-called the RT-PCR reads, giving one row per CDR3 protein. This repertoire shows about 570,000 distinct CDR3 sequences, roughly 10% found once; its top ten account for roughly 10%. The source material was PBMCs from blood, sampled on the day of vaccination. These receptors all stem from a man in his fifties who received an inactivated influenza vaccine. Each CDR3 is given with its conserved first and last residue. A D gene is named only where the DNA matches it firmly. The listing skips clone size in some rows; elsewhere it reads once, few, many or a size class.

size,D,J,V,DNA,CDR3
many,TRBD2,TRBJ2-1,TRBV27,TGTGCCAGCAGCGATAGGACTAGCGGCTACAATGAGCAGTTCTTC,CASSDRTSGYNEQFF
few,-,TRBJ2-2,TRBV18,TGTGCCAGCTCAGCCGGACAGCATTCCACCGGGGAGCTGTTTTTT,CASSAGQHSTGELFF
few,-,TRBJ2-3,TRBV4-1,TGCGCCAGCAGCCTGCAGAGATCGGGCACAGATACGCAGTATTTT,CASSLQRSGTDTQYF
-,TRBD1,TRBJ2-1,TRBV6-1,TGTGCCAGCAAACGCGACAGGGGGCTAAAGGGATACGATGAGCAGTTCTTC,CASKRDRGLKGYDEQFF
few,-,TRBJ2-1,TRBV4-3,TGCGCCAGCAGCCAGCAGGGAGGTGGATGGAGTAATGAGCAGTTCTTC,CASSQQGGGWSNEQFF
-,-,TRBJ2-2,TRBV30,TGTGCCTGGAAGTTGTTATACACCGGGGAGCTGTTTTTT,CAWKLLYTGELFF
-,TRBD2,TRBJ2-7,TRBV2,TGTGCCAGCAGTGAAAGGCGGGGGGGCTTCTACGAGCAGTACTTC,CASSERRGGFYEQYF
many,-,TRBJ1-5,TRBV4-3,TGTGCCAGCAGCCAAGATAGCAATCAGCCCCAGCATTTT,CASSQDSNQPQHF
few,-,TRBJ2-1,TRBV29-1,TGCAGCGTTGGTGGCAGGCTATTGGATGAGCAGTTCTTC,CSVGGRLLDEQFF
-,-,TRBJ1-1,TRBV21-1,TGTGCCAGCAGCAAAAACCAGGTCTGGGGGGCTTTCTTT,CASSKNQVWGAFF
-,-,TRBJ2-1,TRBV6-5,TGTGCCAGCAGTTACTCATTACGGCCAACCTACAATGAGCAGTTCTTC,CASSYSLRPTYNEQFF
few,-,TRBJ2-7,TRBV3-1,TGTGCCAGCGGACCCCGGGGAGAGAAGGGGGAGCAGTACTTC,CASGPRGEKGEQYF
-,-,TRBJ2-6,TRBV5-1,TGCGCCAGCAGCTTGGAGGCCAACTCTGGGGCCAACGTCCTGACTTTC,CASSLEANSGANVLTF
many,-,TRBJ1-1,TRBV5-1,TGCGCCAGCAGCTTGGAAGGCCGGGGGGCATACACTGAAGCTTTCTTT,CASSLEGRGAYTEAFF
few,TRBD2,TRBJ2-7,TRBV9,TGTGCCAGCAGCGTATCGGGAGGGAGCTCCTACGAGCAGTACTTC,CASSVSGGSSYEQYF
few,TRBD1,TRBJ2-5,TRBV5-5,TGTGCCAGCAGCCAAACTCCCGGGACAGGGAAAGAGACCCAGTACTTC,CASSQTPGTGKETQYF
few,TRBD1,TRBJ2-5,TRBV24-1,TGTGCCACCAGTGCCGGGACAGGGGGCTCAGAGACCCAGTACTTC,CATSAGTGGSETQYF
many,-,TRBJ2-1,TRBV6-1,TGTGCCGGGGGTCGGAGGATCTTCCACAATGAGCAGTTCTTC,CAGGRRIFHNEQFF
-,-,TRBJ2-7,TRBV7-8,TGTGCCAGCAGCTTAGAAGGTCGGGGTAAGCAGTACTTC,CASSLEGRGKQYF
few,TRBD2,TRBJ2-3,TRBV4-3,TGCGCCAGCAGCCAAGGGTACGGACTAGCGGGGGGCCGCACAGATACGCAGTATTTT,CASSQGYGLAGGRTDTQYF
-,TRBD1,TRBJ2-7,TRBV27,TGTGCCAGCAGGAAGACAGGGGGTTTCTACGAGCAGTACTTC,CASRKTGGFYEQYF
-,-,TRBJ2-2,TRBV3-1,TGTGCCAGCAGCCAAGATTTGCGGGGCGGGGAGCTGTTTTTT,CASSQDLRGGELFF
few,TRBD2,TRBJ2-1,TRBV15,TGTGCCACCAGCAGAAGACTAGCGGAACACAATGAGCAGTTCTTC,CATSRRLAEHNEQFF
-,TRBD2,TRBJ2-5,TRBV5-1,TGCGCCAGCAGCTTGGGACTAGCGGGAGCGGCAGAGACCCAGTACTTC,CASSLGLAGAAETQYF
many,-,TRBJ2-3,TRBV5-1,TGCGCCAGCAGCTTGGACGTCGGCCCCTATACGCAGTATTTT,CASSLDVGPYTQYF
-,TRBD1,TRBJ1-4,TRBV5-5,TGTGCCAGCAGCCCCACCCAGGGGGCAAAAGAAAAACTGTTTTTT,CASSPTQGAKEKLFF
few,-,TRBJ1-5,TRBV6-2/TRBV6-3,TGTGCCAGCTGTGCCGTCGGGAATCAGCCCCAGCATTTT,CASCAVGNQPQHF
few,TRBD2,TRBJ2-3,TRBV15,TGTGCCACCAGCAGAGAACGGCGGGAGGGCAGGGATTTT,CATSRERREGRDF
-,-,TRBJ2-4,TRBV13,TGTGCCAGCAGCTTAGTCGGCAGCCAAGCCAAAAACATTCAGTACTTC,CASSLVGSQAKNIQYF
many,TRBD1,TRBJ2-7,TRBV12-3/TRBV12-4,TGTGCCAGCAGCTTAGGCCACGGGACAGGGAGACGCGGTGAGCAGTACTTC,CASSLGHGTGRRGEQYF
few,TRBD1,TRBJ2-3,TRBV29-1,TGCAGCATTGGGACAGGAGGCACAGATACGCAGTATTTT,CSIGTGGTDTQYF
many,-,TRBJ1-2,TRBV28,TGTGCCAGCAGTTTGGGTAGAGGAGGCTACACCTTC,CASSLGRGGYTF
few,-,TRBJ2-1,TRBV7-8,TGTGCCAGCAGCTTGCCAGGACAGTTTAATGAGCAGTTCTTC,CASSLPGQFNEQFF
few,-,TRBJ2-5,TRBV30,TGTGCCTGGGCTGAGACTAGCCAAGAGACCCAGTACTTC,CAWAETSQETQYF
-,TRBD1,TRBJ2-7,TRBV4-2,TGTGCCAGCAGCCAGGTGGGACAGGGTACCAACGAGCAGTACTTC,CASSQVGQGTNEQYF
-,TRBD2,TRBJ2-5,TRBV29-1,TGCAGCGTTGAGAAAGCGGGGGTTAGGGAGACCCAGTACTTC,CSVEKAGVRETQYF
many,TRBD1,TRBJ2-7,TRBV10-3,TGTGCCATCAATCCAGGACAGGGTTCCTACGAGCAGTACTTC,CAINPGQGSYEQYF
many,TRBD2,TRBJ2-3,TRBV5-1,TGCGCCAGCAGCTGGACTAGCGGGGGTCCAGATACGCAGTATTTT,CASSWTSGGPDTQYF
-,-,TRBJ2-1,TRBV18,TGTGCCAGCTCACCCGGGCCGCGGGGCGACAATGAGCAGTTCTTC,CASSPGPRGDNEQFF
few,-,TRBJ1-4,TRBV7-9,TGTGCCAGCAGCTTAGCAGAGGGTGTGGAAAAACTGTTTTTT,CASSLAEGVEKLFF
many,TRBD2,TRBJ2-2,TRBV12-3/TRBV12-4,TGTGCCAGCAGAATAGCGGGGGGGCGTACCGGGGAGCTGTTTTTT,CASRIAGGRTGELFF
-,-,TRBJ2-5,TRBV20-1,TGCAGTGCTCCCAGGGCAGGCCCAGAGACCCAGTACTTC,CSAPRAGPETQYF
few,-,TRBJ2-5,TRBV4-1,TGCGCCAGCAGCCAAGGCCCGACAGGTCGGGAGACCCAGTACTTC,CASSQGPTGRETQYF
-,-,TRBJ1-3,TRBV5-5,TGTGCCAGCAGCTTGGGACGGACGAGCTCTGGAAACACCATATATTTT,CASSLGRTSSGNTIYF
many,-,TRBJ2-5,TRBV11-2,TGTGCCAGCAGCCCCCCTATCCCGGAGACCCAGTACTTC,CASSPPIPETQYF
-,-,TRBJ1-1,TRBV12-3/TRBV12-4,TGTGCCAGCAGTTTAAGTCAGTTGAACACTGAAGCTTTCTTT,CASSLSQLNTEAFF
few,-,TRBJ2-2,TRBV27,TGTGCCAGCAGTCCCACAAGACTAGAAAACGGGGAGCTGTTTTTT,CASSPTRLENGELFF
few,-,TRBJ1-5,TRBV2,TGTGCCAGCAGTGAAGGGGTTGATCAGCCCCAGCATTTT,CASSEGVDQPQHF
many,-,TRBJ2-5,TRBV5-1,TGCGCCAGCAGCAACCCGGAGTTGGCCGAAGAGACCCAGTACTTC,CASSNPELAEETQYF
-,-,TRBJ2-1,TRBV7-2,TGTGCCAGCAGCTTAGGGGTGGGGGGTACCTACAATGAGCAGTTCTTC,CASSLGVGGTYNEQFF
-,-,TRBJ2-2,TRBV12-3/TRBV12-4,TGTGCCAGCAGTCCTCCTACCGGGACGGAGGGAGCCGGGGAGCTGTTTTTT,CASSPPTGTEGAGELFF